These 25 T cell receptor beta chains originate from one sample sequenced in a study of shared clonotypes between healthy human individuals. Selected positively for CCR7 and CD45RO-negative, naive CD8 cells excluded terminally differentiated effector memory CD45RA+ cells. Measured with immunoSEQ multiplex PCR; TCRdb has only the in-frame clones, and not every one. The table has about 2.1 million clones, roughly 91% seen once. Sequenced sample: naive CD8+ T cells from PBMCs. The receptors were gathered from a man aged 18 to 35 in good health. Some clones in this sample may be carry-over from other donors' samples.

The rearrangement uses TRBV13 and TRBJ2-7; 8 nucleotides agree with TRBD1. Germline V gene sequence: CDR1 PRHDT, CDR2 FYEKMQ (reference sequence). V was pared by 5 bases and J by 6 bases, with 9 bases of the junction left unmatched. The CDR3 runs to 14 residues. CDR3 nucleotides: TGTGCCAGCAGCCCCGACAGGGGTCCTTCCGAGCAGTACTTC. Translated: CASSPDRGPSEQYF.

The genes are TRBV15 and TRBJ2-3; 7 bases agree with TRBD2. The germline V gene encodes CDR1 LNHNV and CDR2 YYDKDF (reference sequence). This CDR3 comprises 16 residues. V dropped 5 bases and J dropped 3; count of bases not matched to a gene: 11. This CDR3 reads CATSPVGGSRTDTQYF. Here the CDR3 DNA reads TGTGCCACCAGCCCCGTGGGGGGGAGTAGGACAGATACGCAGTATTTT.

CDR3 in amino acids: CASSLDAGTGREKLFF. Written as DNA, the CDR3 is TGTGCCAGCAGCTTAGACGCCGGGACAGGGCGTGAAAAACTGTTTTTT. The V call is TRBV7-6, the J call TRBJ1-4, with 9 bases lining up with TRBD1. The CDR3 totals 16 residues. Per the germline V gene, CDR1 is SGHVS and CDR2 is FNYEAQ. J was trimmed by 7 bases and V by 1 base; bases with no gene match: 7.

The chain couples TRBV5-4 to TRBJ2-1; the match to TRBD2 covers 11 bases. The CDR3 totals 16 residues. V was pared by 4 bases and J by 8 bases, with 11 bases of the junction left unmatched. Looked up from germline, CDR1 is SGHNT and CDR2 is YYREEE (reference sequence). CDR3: CASSPQTSGNLYEQFF. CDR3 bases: TGTGCCAGCAGCCCTCAGACTAGCGGGAATCTCTATGAGCAGTTCTTC.

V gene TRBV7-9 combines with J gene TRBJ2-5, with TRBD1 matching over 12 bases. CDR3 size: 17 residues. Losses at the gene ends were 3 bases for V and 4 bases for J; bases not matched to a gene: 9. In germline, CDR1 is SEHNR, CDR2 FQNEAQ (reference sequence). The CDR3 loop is CASSFTDRDRGRETQYF. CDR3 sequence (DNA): TGTGCCAGCAGCTTCACAGACCGGGACAGGGGGCGAGAGACCCAGTACTTC.

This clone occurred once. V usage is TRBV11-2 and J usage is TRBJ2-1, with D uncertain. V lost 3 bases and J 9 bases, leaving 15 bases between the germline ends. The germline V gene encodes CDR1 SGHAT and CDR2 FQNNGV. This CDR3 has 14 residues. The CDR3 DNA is TGTGCCAGCAGCTTCCGGACCAAGACGGGTGAGCAGTTCTTC. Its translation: CASSFRTKTGEQFF.

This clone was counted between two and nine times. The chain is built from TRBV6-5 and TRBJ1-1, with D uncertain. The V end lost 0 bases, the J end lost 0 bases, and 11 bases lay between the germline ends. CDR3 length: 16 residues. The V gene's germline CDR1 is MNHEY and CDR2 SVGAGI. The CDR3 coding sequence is TGTGCCAGCAGTTACTCGATCGTCCAGATGAACACTGAAGCTTTCTTT. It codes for CASSYSIVQMNTEAFF.

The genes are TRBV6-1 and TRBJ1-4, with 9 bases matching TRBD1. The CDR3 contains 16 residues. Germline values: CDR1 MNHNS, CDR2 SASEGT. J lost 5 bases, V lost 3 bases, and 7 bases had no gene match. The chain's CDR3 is CASSDVGDRVNEKLFF. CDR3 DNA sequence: TGTGCCAGCAGTGACGTGGGGGACAGGGTGAATGAAAAACTGTTTTTT.

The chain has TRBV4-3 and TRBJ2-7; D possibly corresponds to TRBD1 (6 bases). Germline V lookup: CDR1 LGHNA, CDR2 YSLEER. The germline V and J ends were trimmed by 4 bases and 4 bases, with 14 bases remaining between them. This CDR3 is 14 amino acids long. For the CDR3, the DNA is TGCGCCAGCAGCCCCGAAACTAGGGGGTACGAGCAGTACTTC. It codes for CASSPETRGYEQYF.

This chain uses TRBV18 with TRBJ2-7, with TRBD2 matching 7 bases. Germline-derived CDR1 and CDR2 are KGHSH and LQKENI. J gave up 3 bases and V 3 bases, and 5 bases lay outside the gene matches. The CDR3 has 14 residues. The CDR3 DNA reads TGTGCCAGCTCACCGACCGCGGGGGTCTACGAGCAGTACTTC. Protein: CASSPTAGVYEQYF.

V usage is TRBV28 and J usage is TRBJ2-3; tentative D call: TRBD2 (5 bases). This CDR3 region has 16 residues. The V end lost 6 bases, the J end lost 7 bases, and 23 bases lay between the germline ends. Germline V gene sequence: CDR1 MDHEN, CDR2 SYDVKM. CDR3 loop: CASRDLDGIIVYTQYF. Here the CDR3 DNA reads TGTGCCAGCAGAGATTTGGACGGGATTATCGTTTATACGCAGTATTTT. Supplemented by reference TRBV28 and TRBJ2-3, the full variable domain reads DVKVTQSSRYLVKRTGEKVFLECVQDMDHENMFWYRQDPGLGLRLIYFSYDVKMKEKGDIPEGYSVSREKKERFSLILESASTNQTSMYLCASRDLDGIIVYTQYFGPGTRLTVL.

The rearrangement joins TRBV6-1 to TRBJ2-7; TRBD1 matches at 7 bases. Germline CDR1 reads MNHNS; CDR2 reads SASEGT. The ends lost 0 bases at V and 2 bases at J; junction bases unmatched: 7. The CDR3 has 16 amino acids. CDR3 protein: CASSEAQDRFAYEQYF. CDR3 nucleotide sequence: TGTGCCAGCAGTGAAGCCCAGGACAGGTTCGCCTACGAGCAGTACTTC.

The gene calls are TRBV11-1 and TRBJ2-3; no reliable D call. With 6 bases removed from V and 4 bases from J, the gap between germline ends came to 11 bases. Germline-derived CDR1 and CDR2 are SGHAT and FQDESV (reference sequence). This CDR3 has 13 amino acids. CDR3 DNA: TGTGCCAGCAGTATGTCCTGGCCAGATACGCAGTATTTT. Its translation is CASSMSWPDTQYF.

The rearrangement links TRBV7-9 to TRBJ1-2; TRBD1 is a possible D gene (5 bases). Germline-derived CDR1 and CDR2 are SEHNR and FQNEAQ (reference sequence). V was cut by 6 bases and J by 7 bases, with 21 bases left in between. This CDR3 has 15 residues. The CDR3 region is CASSSRAGRLSGYTF. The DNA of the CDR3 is TGTGCCAGCAGTTCCCGGGCGGGGCGGTTATCTGGCTACACCTTC.

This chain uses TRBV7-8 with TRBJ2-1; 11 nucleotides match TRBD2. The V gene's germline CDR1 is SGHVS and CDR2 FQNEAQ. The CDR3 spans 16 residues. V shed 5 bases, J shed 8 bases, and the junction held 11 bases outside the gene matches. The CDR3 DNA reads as TGTGCCAGCAGCCCCCGACTAGCGGGGAATCAAGATGAGCAGTTCTTC. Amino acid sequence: CASSPRLAGNQDEQFF.

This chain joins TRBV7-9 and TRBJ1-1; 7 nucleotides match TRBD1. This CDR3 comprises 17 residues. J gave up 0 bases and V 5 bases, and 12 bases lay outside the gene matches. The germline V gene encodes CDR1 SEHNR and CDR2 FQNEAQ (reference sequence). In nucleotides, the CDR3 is TGTGCCAGCAGCACAACCCCTACAGGGGCCCTGAACACTGAAGCTTTCTTT. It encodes CASSTTPTGALNTEAFF.

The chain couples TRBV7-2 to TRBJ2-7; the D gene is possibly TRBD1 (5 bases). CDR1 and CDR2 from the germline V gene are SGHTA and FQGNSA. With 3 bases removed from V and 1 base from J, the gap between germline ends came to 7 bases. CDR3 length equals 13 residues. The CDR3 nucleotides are TGTGCCAGCAGCTTCAGGGTTTCCTACGAGCAGTACTTC. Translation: CASSFRVSYEQYF.

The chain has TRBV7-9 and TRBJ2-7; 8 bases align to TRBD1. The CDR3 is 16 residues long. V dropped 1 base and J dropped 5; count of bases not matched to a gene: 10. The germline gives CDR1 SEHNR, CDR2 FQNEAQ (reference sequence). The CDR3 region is CASSLEGQGARHEQYF. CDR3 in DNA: TGTGCCAGCAGCTTAGAAGGTCAGGGGGCGCGCCACGAGCAGTACTTC.

DNA for the CDR3: TGTGCCAGCAGCCTCGGACAGGGACACACAGATACGCAGTATTTT. Translated: CASSLGQGHTDTQYF. The gene calls are TRBV6-5 and TRBJ2-3; 8 positions match TRBD1. V lost 6 bases to trimming and J lost 2 bases; unmatched junction nucleotides: 7. This CDR3 is built from 15 residues. Germline CDR1 reads MNHEY; CDR2 reads SVGAGI.

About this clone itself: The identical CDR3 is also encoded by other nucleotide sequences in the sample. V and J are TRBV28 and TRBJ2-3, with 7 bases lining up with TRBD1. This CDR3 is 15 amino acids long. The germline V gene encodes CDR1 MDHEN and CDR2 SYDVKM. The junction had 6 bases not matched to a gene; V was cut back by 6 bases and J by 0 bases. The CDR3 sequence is CASSPGTVSTDTQYF. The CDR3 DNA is TGTGCCAGCAGCCCCGGGACAGTTAGCACAGATACGCAGTATTTT.

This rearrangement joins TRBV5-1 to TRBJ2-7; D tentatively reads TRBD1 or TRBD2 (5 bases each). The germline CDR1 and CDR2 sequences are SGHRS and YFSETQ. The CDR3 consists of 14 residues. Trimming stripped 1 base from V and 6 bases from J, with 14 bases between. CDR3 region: CASSLSDRGAEQYF. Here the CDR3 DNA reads TGCGCCAGCAGCTTGTCCGACCGGGGCGCCGAGCAGTACTTC.

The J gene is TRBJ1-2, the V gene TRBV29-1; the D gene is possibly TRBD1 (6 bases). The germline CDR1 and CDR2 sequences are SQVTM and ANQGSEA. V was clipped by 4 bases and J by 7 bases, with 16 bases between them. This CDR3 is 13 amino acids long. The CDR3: CSVVGQGLGGYTF. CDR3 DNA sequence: TGCAGCGTTGTGGGGCAGGGGTTGGGTGGCTACACCTTC.

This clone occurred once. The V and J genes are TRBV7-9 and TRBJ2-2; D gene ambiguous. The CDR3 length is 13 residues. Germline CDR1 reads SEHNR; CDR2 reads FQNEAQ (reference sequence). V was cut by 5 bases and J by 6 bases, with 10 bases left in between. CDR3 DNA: TGTGCCAGCAGCAAAGACAAGGCCGGGGAGCTGTTTTTT. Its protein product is CASSKDKAGELFF. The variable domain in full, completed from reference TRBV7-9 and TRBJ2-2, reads DTGVSQNPRHKITKRGQNVTFRCDPISEHNRLYWYRQTLGQGPEFLTYFQNEAQLEKSRLLSDRFSAERPKGSFSTLEIQRTEQGDSAMYLCASSKDKAGELFFGEGSRLTVL.

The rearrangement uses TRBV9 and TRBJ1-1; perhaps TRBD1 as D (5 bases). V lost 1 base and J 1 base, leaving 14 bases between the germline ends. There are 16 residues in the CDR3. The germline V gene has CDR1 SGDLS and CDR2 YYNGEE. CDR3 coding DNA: TGTGCCAGCAGCGTAAGCTCCGGGAGGGGGAACACTGAAGCTTTCTTT. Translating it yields CASSVSSGRGNTEAFF.

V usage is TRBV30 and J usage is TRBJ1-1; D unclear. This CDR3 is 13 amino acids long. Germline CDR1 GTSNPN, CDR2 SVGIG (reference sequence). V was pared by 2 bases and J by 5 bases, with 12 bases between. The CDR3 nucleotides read TGTGCCTGGAGTACGGAGTACGGAACTGAAGCTTTCTTT. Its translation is CAWSTEYGTEAFF.